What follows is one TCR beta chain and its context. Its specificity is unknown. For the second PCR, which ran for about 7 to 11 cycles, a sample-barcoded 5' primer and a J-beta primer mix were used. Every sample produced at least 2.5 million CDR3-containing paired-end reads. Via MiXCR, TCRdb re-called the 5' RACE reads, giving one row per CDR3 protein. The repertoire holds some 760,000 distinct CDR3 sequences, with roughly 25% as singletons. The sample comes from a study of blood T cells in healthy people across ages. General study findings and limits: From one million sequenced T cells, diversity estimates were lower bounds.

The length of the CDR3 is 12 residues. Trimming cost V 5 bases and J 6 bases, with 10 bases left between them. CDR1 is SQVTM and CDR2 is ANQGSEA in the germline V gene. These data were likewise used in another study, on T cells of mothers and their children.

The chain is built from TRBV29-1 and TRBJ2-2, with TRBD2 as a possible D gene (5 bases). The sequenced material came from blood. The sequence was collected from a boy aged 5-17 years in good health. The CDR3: CSVRAGAGELFF. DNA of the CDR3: TGCAGCGTTCGAGCCGGGGCCGGGGAGCTGTTTTTT.